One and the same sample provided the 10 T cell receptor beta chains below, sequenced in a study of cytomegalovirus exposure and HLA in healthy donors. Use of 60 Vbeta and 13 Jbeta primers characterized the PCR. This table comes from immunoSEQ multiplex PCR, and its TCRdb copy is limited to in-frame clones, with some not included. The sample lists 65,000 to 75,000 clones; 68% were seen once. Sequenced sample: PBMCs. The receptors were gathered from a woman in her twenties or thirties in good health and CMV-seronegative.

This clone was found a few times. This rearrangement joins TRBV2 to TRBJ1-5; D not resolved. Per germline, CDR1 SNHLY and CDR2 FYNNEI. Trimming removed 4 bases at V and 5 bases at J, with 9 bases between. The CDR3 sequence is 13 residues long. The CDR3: CASSVHSDQPQHF. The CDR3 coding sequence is TGTGCCAGCAGTGTCCACTCTGATCAGCCCCAGCATTTT.

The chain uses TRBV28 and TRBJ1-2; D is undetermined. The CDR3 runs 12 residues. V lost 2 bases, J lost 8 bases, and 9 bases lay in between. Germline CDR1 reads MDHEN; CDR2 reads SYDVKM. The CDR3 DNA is TGTGCCAGCAGTTTACGGGAGTCCGGCTACACCTTC. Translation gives CASSLRESGYTF.

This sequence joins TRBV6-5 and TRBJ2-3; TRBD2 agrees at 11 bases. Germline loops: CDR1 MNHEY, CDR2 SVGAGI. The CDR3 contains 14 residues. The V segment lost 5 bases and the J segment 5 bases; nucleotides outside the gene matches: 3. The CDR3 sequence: CASSPSGGQDTQYF. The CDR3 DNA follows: TGTGCCAGCAGTCCTAGCGGGGGGCAAGATACGCAGTATTTT.

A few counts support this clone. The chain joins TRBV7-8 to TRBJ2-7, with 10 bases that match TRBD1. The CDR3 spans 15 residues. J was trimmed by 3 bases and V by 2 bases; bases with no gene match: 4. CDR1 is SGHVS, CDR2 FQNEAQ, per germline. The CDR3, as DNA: TGTGCCAGCAGCTTAATGACAGGGGGCATCTACGAGCAGTACTTC. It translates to CASSLMTGGIYEQYF.

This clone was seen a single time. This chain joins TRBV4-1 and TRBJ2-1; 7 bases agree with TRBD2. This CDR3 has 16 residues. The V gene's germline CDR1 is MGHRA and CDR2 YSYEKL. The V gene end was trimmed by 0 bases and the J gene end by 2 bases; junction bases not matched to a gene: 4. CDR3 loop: CASSQDAGEPYNEQFF. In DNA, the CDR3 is TGCGCCAGCAGCCAAGATGCGGGGGAACCCTACAATGAGCAGTTCTTC.

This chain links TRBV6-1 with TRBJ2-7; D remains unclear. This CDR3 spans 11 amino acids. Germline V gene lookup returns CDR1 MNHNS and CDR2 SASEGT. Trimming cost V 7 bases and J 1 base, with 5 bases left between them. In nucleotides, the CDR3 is TGTGCCAGCACCGGTTCCTACGAGCAGTACTTC. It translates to CASTGSYEQYF.

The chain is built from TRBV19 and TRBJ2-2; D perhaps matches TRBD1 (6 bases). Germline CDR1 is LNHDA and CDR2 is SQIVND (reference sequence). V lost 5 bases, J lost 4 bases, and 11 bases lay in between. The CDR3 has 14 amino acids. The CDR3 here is CASSSGHLTGELFF. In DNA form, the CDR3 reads TGTGCCAGTAGTTCGGGACACCTCACCGGGGAGCTGTTTTTT.

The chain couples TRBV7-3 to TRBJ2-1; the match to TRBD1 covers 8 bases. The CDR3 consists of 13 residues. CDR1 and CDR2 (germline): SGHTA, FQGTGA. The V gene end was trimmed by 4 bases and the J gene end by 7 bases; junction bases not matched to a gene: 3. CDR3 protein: CASSSTGGNEQFF. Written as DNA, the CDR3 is TGTGCCAGCAGCTCCACAGGGGGTAATGAGCAGTTCTTC.

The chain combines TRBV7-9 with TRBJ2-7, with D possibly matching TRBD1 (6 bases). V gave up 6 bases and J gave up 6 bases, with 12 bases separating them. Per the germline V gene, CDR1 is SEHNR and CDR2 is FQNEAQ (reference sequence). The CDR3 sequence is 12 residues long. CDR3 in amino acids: CASRETGSEQYF. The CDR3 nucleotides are TGTGCCAGCAGAGAAACAGGGAGCGAGCAGTACTTC.

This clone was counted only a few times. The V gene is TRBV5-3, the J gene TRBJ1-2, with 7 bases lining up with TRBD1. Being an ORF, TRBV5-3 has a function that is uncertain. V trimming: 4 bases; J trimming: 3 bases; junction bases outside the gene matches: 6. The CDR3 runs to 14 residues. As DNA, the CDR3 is TGTGCCAGAAGCGCCCGGGGACAGTACTATGGCTACACCTTC. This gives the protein CARSARGQYYGYTF.